This T cell receptor beta chain was captured in a study of T-cell memory formation after mild COVID-19 (dated by TCRdb to about 2021). Describing the broader study: TCR sequence clusters from the two donors were largely donor specific. In a couple of donors, T-cell clones that expanded and contracted after mild COVID-19 were tracked by sequencing TCRalpha and TCRbeta repertoires over time. Two young, previously healthy adult volunteers, one female and one male, were included in the cohort.

The sequencer was an Illumina NovaSeq 6000. TCRalpha and TCRbeta cDNA libraries were constructed by 5'RACE with constant-segment primers, with sample barcodes and unique molecular identifiers being introduced. RNA was extracted from every sample with Trizol reagent. Libraries were amplified in two PCR steps, with a second sample barcode and Illumina TruSeq adapters added in the second step. The libraries were sequenced on an Illumina NovaSeq using 2 x 150 bp paired-end reads. Per the source publication's procedure: Demultiplexing of reads and collapsing into UMI-guided consensus sequences were performed with migec v1.2.7. Using mixcr v2.1.11, UMI consensuses were aligned to TRA and TRB V and J templates and then assembled into clonotypes. A clonotype was counted as expanded or contracted only if both edgeR and NoisET called the change significant, with noise models trained on biological replicates. edgeR calls used a false discovery rate-adjusted p below 0.01 and a log2 fold-change threshold of 1. PCA with hierarchical clustering of max-normalized trajectories of the 1000 most abundant clonotypes was used as exploratory dynamics analysis. Separately sequenced CD4+ and CD8+ repertoires were used to assign the CD4 or CD8 phenotype of responding clones. TCRdb itself trimmed the public reads at Q25 with fastp, ran MiXCR and retained productive beta chains. Rows matching on CDR3 protein sequence are summarized as one entry with the most common DNA and genes. Clone size and V and J calls follow TCRdb, not the original study. A total of under 200,000 distinct CDR3 sequences appear in this sample, around a third of them only once. The ten largest clonotypes hold about 11% of the sample.

Comment on this clonotype: Its antigen is not yet known. One end of the junction varies from germline; a read error may be responsible.

Points the paper makes about the study in general: SARS-CoV-2 specificity of the second-wave clones peaking on day 37 was not confirmed. Contracting CD4+ clones appeared mostly in the CM and EM memory subsets, whereas CD8+ clones were enriched in EMRA. Some responding clones were detected in pre-infection memory, suggesting pre-existing cross-reactive memory T cells joined the SARS-CoV-2 response. Only a couple of mild cases were covered by the study, and larger cohorts that include severe cases with pre-infection samples were considered necessary. Balanced CD4/CD8 phenotypes were observed for clones contracting from day 15 to 85, whereas a bias towards CD4+ was observed for a second wave of clones expanding from day 15 to 37.

Ficoll-Paque density gradient centrifugation was the method used to isolate PBMCs. CDR1 is given as SQVTM and CDR2 as ANQGSEA, both from the germline V gene. The CDR3, from cysteine to phenylalanine, totals 13 residues. Only the CDR3 DNA stays, 39 bases, in frame from base 1. The rearranged chain carries TRBV29-1 and TRBJ2-7, and the D gene may be TRBD2, 7 bases matching. The specimen was PBMCs or a T cell subset sorted from them (not recorded which). This receptor was taken from an adult woman who had mild COVID-19 (a few samples of this study predate the infection). The sample titles of this study are shuffled in the database, so cell type and time point are left out; the donor was told from shared clones. The encoded CDR3 is CSIEGGPLYEQYF. The nucleotide sequence reads TGCAGCATTGAGGGGGGGCCGCTCTACGAGCAGTACTTC.